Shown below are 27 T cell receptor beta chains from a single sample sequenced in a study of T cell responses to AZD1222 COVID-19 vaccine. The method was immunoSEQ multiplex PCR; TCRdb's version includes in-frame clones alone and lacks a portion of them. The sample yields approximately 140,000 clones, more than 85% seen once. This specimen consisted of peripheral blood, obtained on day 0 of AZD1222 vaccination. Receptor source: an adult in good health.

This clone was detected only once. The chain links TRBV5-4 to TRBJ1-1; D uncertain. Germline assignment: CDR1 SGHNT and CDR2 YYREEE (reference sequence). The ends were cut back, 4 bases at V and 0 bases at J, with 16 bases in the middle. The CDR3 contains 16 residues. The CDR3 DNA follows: TGTGCCAGCAGCCCCGGGCCGCCGCTCATGAACACTGAAGCTTTCTTT. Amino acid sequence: CASSPGPPLMNTEAFF.

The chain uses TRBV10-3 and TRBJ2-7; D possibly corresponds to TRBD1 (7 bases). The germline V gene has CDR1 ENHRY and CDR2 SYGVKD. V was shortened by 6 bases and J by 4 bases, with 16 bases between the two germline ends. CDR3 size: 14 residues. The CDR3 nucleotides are TGTGCCATCAGAGGGGGGACAGATCTTTACGAGCAGTACTTC. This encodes CAIRGGTDLYEQYF.

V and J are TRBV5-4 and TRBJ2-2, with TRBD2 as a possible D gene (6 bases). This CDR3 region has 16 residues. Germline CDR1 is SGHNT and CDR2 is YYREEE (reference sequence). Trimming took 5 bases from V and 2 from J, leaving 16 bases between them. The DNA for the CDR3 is TGTGCCAGCAGTTCCATCCTAGCGCTCAACACCGGGGAGCTGTTTTTT. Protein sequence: CASSSILALNTGELFF.

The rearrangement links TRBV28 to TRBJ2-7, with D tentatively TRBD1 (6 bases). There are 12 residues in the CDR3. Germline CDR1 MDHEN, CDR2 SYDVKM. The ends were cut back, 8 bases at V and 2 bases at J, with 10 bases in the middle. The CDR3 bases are TGTGCCAGCCTTGACAGGACCTACGAGCAGTACTTC. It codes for CASLDRTYEQYF.

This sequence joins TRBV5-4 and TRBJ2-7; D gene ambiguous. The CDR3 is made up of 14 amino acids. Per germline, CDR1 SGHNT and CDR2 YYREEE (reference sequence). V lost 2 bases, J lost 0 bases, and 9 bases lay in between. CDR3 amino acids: CASSLGGNSYEQYF. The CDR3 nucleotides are TGTGCCAGCAGCTTAGGCGGAAACTCCTACGAGCAGTACTTC.

The CDR3 reads CSVGDYTF. CDR3 in DNA: TGCAGCGTTGGGGACTACACCTTC. This rearrangement joins TRBV29-1 to TRBJ1-2, with D uncertain. The germline V gene encodes CDR1 SQVTM and CDR2 ANQGSEA. The CDR3 is made up of 8 amino acids. V lost 4 bases, J lost 10 bases, and 4 bases lay in between.

CDR3 in amino acids: CASSASSGSYNEQFF. CDR3 in DNA: TGTGCCAGCAGCGCCTCTAGCGGTTCCTACAATGAGCAGTTCTTC. The rearrangement joins TRBV9 to TRBJ2-1; 7 bases map to TRBD2. Germline V gene data show CDR1 as SGDLS and CDR2 as YYNGEE. The CDR3 contains 15 residues. Losses at the gene ends were 3 bases for V and 1 base for J; bases not matched to a gene: 4.

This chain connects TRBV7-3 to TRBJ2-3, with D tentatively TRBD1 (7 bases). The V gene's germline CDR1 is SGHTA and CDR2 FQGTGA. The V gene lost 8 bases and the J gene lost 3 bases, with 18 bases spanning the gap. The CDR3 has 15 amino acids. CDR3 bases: TGTGCCAGCTCCAGGGGGGTGTCTTGGACAGATACGCAGTATTTT. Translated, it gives CASSRGVSWTDTQYF.

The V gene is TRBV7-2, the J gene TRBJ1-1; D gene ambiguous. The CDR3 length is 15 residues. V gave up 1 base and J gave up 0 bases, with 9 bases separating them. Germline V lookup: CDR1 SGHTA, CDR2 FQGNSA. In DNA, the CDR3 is TGTGCCAGCAGCTTAGTAAACTCTATGAACACTGAAGCTTTCTTT. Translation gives CASSLVNSMNTEAFF.

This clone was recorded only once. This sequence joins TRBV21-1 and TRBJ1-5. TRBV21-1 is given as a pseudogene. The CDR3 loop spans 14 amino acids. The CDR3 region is CASSKAPLCQPQHF. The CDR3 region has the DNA TGTGCCAGCAGCAAAGCCCCCCTTTGTCAGCCCCAGCATTTT.

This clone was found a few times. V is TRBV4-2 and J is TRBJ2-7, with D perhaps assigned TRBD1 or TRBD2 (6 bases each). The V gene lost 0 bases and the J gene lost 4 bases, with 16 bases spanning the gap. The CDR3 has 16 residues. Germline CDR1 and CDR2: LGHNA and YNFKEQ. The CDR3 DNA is TGTGCCAGCAGCCAAGATCCGGGGGCAGGGAGTTACGAGCAGTACTTC. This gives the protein CASSQDPGAGSYEQYF.

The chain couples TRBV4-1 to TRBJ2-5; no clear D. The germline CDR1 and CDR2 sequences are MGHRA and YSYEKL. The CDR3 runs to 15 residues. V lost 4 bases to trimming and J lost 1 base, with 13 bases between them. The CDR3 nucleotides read TGCGCCAGCAGCCCAATGGGTAGAAGCCAAGAGACCCAGTACTTC. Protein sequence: CASSPMGRSQETQYF.

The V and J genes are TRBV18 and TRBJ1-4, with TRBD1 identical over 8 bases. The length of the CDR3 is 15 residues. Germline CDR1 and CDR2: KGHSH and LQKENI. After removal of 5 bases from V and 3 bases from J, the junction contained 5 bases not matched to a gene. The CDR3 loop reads CASSSQGASNEKLFF. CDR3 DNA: TGTGCCAGCTCATCGCAGGGGGCTTCTAATGAAAAACTGTTTTTT.

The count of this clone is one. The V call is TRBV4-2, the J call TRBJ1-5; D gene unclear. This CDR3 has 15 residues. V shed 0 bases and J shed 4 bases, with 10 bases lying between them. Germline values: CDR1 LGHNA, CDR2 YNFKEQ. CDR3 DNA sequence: TGTGCCAGCAGCCAAGATTATGCGGGGAATCAGCCCCAGCATTTT. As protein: CASSQDYAGNQPQHF.

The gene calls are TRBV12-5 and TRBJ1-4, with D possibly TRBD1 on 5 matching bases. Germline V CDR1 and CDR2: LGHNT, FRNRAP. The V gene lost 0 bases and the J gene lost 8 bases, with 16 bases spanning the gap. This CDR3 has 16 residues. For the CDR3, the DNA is TGTGCTAGTGGTTTGGTCGTCGGGGGGTTTCAGGAAAAACTGTTTTTT. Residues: CASGLVVGGFQEKLFF.

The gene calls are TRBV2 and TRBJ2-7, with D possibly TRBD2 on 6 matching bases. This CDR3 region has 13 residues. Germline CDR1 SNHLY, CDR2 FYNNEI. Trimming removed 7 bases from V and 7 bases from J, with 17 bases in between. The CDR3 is CASKRDSYEEQYF. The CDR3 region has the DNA TGTGCCAGCAAACGGGACTCGTATGAGGAGCAGTACTTC.

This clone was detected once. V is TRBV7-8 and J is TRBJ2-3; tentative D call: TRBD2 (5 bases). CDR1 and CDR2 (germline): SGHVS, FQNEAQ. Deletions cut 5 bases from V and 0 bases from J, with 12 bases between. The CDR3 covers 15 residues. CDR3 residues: CASSPSYPSTDTQYF. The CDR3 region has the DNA TGTGCCAGCAGCCCTAGCTACCCTAGCACAGATACGCAGTATTTT.

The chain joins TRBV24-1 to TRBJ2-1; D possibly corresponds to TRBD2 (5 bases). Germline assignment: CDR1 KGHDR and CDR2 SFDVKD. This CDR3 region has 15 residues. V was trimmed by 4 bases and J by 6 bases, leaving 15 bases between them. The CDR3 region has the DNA TGTGCCACCAGTGAATTTAGGAGAGGGTCCAATGAGCAGTTCTTC. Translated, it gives CATSEFRRGSNEQFF.

This chain's CDR3 is CASSHPGDMNTEAFF. The CDR3 region has the DNA TGTGCCAGCAGCCACCCGGGAGACATGAACACTGAAGCTTTCTTT. The gene calls are TRBV14 and TRBJ1-1; D gene unclear. The CDR3 runs 15 residues. V was clipped by 3 bases and J by 0 bases, with 11 bases between them. The V gene's germline CDR1 is SGHDN and CDR2 FVKESK.

The CDR3 loop is CAISESRGRTGELFF. DNA for the CDR3: TGTGCCATCAGTGAGTCGAGGGGGCGTACCGGGGAGCTGTTTTTT. This rearrangement joins TRBV10-3 to TRBJ2-2; the match to TRBD1 covers 7 bases. This CDR3 spans 15 amino acids. CDR1 and CDR2 (germline): ENHRY, SYGVKD. V was clipped by 0 bases and J by 5 bases; unmatched bases: 3.

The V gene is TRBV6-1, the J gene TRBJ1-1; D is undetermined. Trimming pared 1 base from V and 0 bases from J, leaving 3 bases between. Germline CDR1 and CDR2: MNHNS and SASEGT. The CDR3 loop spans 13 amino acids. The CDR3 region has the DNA TGTGCCAGCAGTGAAGGACTGAACACTGAAGCTTTCTTT. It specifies CASSEGLNTEAFF.

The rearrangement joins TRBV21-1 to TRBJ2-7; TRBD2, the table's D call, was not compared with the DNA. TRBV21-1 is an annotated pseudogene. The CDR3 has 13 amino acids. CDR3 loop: CASPGLQRYEQYF. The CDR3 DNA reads TGTGCCAGCCCGGGTCTTCAACGCTACGAGCAGTACTTC.

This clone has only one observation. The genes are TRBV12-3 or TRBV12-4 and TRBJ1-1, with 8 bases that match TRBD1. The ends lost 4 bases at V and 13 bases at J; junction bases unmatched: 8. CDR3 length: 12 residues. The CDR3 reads CASSYPGTGVFF. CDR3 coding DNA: TGTGCCAGCAGTTACCCCGGGACAGGTGTTTTCTTT.

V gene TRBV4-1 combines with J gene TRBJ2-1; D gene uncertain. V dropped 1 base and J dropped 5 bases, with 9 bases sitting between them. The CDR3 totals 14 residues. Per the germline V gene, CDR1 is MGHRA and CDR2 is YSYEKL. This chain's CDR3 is CASSQVAGDNEQFF. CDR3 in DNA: TGCGCCAGCAGCCAAGTAGCCGGTGACAATGAGCAGTTCTTC.

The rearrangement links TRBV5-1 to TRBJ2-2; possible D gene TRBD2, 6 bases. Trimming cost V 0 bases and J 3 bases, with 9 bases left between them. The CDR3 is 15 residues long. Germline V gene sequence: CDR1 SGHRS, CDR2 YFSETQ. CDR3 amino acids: CASSLEEGYTGELFF. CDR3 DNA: TGCGCCAGCAGCTTGGAGGAGGGGTACACCGGGGAGCTGTTTTTT.

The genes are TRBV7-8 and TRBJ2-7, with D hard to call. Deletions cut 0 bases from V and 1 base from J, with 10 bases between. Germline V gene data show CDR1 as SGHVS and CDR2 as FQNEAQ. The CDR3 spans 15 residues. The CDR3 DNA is TGTGCCAGCAGCTTAGCGCACACCGGGTCCTACGAGCAGTACTTC. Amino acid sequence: CASSLAHTGSYEQYF.

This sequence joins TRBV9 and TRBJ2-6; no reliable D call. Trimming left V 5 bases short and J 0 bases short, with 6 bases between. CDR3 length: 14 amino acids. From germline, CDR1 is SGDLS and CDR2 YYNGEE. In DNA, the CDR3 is TGTGCCAGCAGTGAACCCTCTGGGGCCAACGTCCTGACTTTC. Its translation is CASSEPSGANVLTF.